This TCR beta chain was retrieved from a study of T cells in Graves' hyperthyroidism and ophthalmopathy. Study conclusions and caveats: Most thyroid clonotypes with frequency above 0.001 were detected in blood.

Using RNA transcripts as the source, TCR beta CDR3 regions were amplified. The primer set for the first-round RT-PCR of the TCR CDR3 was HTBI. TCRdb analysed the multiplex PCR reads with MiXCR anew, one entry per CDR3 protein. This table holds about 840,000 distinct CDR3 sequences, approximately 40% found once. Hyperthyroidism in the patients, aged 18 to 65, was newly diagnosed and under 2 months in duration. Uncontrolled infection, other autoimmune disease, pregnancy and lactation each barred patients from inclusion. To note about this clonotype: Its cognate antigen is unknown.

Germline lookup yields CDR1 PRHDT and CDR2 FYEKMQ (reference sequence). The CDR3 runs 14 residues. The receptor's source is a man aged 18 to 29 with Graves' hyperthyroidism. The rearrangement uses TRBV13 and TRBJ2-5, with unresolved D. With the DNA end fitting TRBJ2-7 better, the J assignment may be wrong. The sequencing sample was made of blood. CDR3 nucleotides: TGTGCCAGCAGCTTAAAGGGCTCCTTCTACGAGCAGTACTTC. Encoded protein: CASSLKGSFYEQYF.